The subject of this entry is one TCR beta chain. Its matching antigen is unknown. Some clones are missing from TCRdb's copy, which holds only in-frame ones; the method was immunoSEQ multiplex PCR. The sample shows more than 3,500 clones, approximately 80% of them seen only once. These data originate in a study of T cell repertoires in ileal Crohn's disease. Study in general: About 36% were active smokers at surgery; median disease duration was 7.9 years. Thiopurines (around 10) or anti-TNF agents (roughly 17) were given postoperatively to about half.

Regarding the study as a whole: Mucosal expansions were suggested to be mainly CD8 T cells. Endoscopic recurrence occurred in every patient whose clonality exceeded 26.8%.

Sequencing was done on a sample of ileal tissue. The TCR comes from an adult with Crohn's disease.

The CDR3 region has the DNA TGTGCCAGCAGTCCCAGCGGGGGGACCACAGATACGCAGTATTTT. It specifies CASSPSGGTTDTQYF. The rearrangement uses TRBV6-6 and TRBJ2-3; 9 nucleotides line up with TRBD2. J was trimmed by 2 bases and V by 5 bases; bases with no gene match: 5. This CDR3 comprises 15 residues. In germline, CDR1 is MNHNY, CDR2 SVGAGI (reference sequence).